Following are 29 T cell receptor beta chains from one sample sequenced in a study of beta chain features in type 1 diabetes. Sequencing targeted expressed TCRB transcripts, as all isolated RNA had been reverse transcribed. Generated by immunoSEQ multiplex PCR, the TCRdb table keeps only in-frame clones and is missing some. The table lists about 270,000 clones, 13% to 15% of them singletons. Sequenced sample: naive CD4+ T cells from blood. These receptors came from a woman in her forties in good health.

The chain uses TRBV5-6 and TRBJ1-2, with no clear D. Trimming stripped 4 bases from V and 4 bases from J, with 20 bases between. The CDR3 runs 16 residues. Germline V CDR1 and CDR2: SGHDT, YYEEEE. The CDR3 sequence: CASSHAGGSRVYGYTF. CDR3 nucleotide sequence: TGTGCCAGCAGCCACGCTGGCGGGTCCAGAGTCTATGGCTACACCTTC.

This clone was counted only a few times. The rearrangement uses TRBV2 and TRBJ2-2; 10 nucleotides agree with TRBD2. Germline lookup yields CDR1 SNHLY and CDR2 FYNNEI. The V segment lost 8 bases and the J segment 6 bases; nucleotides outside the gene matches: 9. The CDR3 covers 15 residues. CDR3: CASLGGLAGAGELFF. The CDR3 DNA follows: TGTGCCAGCCTAGGAGGGCTAGCGGGGGCCGGGGAGCTGTTTTTT.

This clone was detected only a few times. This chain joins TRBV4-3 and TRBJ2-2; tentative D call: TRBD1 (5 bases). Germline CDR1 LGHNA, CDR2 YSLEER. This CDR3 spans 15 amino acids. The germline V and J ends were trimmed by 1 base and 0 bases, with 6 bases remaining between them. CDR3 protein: CASSQAGSNTGELFF. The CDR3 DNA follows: TGCGCCAGCAGCCAAGCAGGGTCGAACACCGGGGAGCTGTTTTTT.

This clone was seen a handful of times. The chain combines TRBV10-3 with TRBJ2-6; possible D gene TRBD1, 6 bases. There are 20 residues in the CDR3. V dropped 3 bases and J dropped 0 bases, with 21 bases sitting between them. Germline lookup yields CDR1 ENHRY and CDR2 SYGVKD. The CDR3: CAISDPNIQGRSSGANVLTF. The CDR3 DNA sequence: TGTGCCATCAGTGATCCCAATATACAGGGACGCAGCTCTGGGGCCAACGTCCTGACTTTC.

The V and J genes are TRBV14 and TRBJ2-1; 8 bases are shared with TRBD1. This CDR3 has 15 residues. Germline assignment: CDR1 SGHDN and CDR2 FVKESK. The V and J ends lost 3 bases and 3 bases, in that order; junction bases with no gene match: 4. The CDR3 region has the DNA TGTGCCAGCAGCCATAGGACAGGGCACTACAATGAGCAGTTCTTC. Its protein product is CASSHRTGHYNEQFF.

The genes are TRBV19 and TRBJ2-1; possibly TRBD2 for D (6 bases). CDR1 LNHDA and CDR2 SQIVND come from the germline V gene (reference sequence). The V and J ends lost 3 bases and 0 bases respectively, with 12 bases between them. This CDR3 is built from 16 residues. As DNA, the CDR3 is TGTGCCAGTAGTATCCGGGGGAGGAGCTCCTACAATGAGCAGTTCTTC. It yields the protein CASSIRGRSSYNEQFF.

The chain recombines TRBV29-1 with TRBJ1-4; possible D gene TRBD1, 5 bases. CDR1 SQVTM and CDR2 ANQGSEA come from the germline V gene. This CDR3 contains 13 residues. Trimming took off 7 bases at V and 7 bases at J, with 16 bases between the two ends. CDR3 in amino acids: CSGTDPGGEKLFF. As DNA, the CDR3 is TGCAGCGGGACGGACCCGGGGGGTGAAAAACTGTTTTTT.

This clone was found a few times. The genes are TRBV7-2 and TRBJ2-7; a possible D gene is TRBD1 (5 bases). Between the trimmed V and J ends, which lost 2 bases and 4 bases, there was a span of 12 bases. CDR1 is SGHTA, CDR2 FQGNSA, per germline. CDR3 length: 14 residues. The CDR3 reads CASSLLGPVYEQYF. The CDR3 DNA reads TGTGCCAGCAGCTTATTGGGGCCTGTGTACGAGCAGTACTTC.

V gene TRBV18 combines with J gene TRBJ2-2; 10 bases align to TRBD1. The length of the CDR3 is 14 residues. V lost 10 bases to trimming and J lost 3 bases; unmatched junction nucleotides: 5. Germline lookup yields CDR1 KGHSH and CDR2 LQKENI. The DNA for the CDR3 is TGTGCCACCGGTGGACAGGGGGACACCGGGGAGCTGTTTTTT. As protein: CATGGQGDTGELFF.

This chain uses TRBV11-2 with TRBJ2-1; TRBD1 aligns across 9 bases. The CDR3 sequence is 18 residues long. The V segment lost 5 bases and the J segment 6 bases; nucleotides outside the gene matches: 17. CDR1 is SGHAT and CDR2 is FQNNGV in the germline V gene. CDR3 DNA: TGTGCCAGCAGCCGAAACGAAAATCCGGGACAGGGTGGCAATGAGCAGTTCTTC. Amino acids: CASSRNENPGQGGNEQFF.

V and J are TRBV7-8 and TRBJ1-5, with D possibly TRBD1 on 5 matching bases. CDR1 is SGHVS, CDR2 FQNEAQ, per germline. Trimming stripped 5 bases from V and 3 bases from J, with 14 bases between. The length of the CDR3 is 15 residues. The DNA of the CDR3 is TGTGCCAGCAGCCCCGCAGGGCAGTCCAATCAGCCCCAGCATTTT. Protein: CASSPAGQSNQPQHF.

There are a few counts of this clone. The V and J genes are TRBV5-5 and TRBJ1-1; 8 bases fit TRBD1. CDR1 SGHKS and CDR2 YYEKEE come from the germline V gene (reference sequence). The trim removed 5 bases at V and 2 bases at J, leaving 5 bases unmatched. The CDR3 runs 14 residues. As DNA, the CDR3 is TGTGCCAGCAGATTACAGGGGGGAAACACTGAAGCTTTCTTT. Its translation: CASRLQGGNTEAFF. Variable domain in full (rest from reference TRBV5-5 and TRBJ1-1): DAGVTQSPTHLIKTRGQQVTLRCSPISGHKSVSWYQQVLGQGPQFIFQYYEKEERGRGNFPDRFSARQFPNYSSELNVNALLLGDSALYLCASRLQGGNTEAFFGQGTRLTVV.

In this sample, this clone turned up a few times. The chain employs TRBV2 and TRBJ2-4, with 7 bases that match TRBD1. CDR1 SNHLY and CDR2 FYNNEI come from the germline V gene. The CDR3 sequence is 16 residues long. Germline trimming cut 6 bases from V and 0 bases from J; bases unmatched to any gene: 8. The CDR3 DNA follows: TGTGCCAGCAGCTACGGGACAGCCCTAGCCAAAAACATTCAGTACTTC. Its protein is CASSYGTALAKNIQYF.

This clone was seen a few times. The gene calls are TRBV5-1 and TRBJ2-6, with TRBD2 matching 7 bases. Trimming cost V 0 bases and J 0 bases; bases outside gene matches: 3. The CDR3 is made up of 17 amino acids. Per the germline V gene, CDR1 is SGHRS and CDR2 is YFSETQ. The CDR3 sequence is CASSLAWGGSGANVLTF. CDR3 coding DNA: TGCGCCAGCAGCTTGGCGTGGGGGGGCTCTGGGGCCAACGTCCTGACTTTC.

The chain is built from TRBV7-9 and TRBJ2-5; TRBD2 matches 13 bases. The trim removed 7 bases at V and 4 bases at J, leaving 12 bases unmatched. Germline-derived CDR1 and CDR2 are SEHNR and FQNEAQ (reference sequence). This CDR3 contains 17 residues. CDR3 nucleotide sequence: TGTGCCAGCACCCTACAACTAGCGGGGGGGCCTGTAGAGACCCAGTACTTC. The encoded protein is CASTLQLAGGPVETQYF.

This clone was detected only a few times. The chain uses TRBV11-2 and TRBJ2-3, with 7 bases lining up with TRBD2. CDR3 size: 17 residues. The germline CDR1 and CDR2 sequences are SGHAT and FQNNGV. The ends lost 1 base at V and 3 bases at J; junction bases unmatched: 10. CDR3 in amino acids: CASSLGVRDYGTDTQYF. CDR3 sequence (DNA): TGTGCCAGCAGCTTAGGGGTTCGGGACTACGGGACAGATACGCAGTATTTT.

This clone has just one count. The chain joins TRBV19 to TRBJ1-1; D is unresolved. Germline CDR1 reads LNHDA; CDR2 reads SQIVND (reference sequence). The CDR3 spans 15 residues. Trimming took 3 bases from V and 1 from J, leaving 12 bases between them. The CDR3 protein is CASSISGLKNTEAFF. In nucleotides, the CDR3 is TGTGCCAGTAGTATCTCCGGACTGAAGAACACTGAAGCTTTCTTT.

The CDR3 DNA follows: TGTGCCAGCAGCTTGATGCAGCGAGAGACCCAGTACTTC. Its translation: CASSLMQRETQYF. This chain links TRBV5-6 with TRBJ2-5; no firm D call. V lost 1 base and J 4 bases, leaving 8 bases between the germline ends. Germline V CDR1 and CDR2: SGHDT, YYEEEE. The CDR3 sequence is 13 residues long.

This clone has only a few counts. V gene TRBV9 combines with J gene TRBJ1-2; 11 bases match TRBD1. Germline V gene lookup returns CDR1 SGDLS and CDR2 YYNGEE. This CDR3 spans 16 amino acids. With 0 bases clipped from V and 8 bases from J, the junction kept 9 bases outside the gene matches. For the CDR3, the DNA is TGTGCCAGCAGCGTAGTCTCCCGGACAGGGGGCGCCGGCTACACCTTC. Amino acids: CASSVVSRTGGAGYTF.

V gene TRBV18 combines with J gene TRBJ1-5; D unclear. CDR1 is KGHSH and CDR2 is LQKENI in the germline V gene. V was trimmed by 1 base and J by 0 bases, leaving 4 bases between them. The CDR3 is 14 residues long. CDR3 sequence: CASSPLSSNQPQHF. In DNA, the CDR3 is TGTGCCAGCTCACCACTGAGTAGCAATCAGCCCCAGCATTTT.

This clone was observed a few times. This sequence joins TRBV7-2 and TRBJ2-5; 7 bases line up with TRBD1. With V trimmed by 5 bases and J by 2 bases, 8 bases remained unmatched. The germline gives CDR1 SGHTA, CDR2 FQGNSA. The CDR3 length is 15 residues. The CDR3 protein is CASSRPGTEQETQYF. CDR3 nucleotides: TGTGCCAGCAGCCGGCCGGGGACAGAACAAGAGACCCAGTACTTC.

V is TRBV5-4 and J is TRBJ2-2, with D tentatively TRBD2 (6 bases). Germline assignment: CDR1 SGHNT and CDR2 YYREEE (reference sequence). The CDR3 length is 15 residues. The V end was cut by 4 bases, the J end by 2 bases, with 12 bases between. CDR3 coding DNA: TGTGCCAGCAGCGAGTTAGCGGACAACACCGGGGAGCTGTTTTTT. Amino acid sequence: CASSELADNTGELFF.

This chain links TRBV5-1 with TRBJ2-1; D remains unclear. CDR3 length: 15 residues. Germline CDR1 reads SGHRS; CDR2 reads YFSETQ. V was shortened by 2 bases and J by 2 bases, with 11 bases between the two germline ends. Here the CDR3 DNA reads TGCGCCAGCAGCTTCTTGCAGGCTACCTACAATGAGCAGTTCTTC. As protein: CASSFLQATYNEQFF.

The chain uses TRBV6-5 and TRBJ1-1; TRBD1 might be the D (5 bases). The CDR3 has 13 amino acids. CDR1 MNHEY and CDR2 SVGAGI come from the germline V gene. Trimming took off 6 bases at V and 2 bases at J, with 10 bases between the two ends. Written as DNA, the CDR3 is TGTGCCAGCAGCCAGGACATCAACACTGAAGCTTTCTTT. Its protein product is CASSQDINTEAFF.

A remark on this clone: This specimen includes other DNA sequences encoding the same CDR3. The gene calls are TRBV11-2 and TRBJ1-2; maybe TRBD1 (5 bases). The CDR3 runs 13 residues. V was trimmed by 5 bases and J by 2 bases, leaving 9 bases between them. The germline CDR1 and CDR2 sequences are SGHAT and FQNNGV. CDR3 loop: CASSPDRNYGYTF. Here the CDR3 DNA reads TGTGCCAGCAGCCCAGACAGAAACTATGGCTACACCTTC.

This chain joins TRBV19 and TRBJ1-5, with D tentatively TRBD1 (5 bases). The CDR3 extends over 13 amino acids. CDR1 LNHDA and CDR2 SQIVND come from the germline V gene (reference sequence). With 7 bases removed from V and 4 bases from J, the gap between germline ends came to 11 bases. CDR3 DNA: TGTGCCAGTATGAGGCAGGGAAATCAGCCCCAGCATTTT. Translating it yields CASMRQGNQPQHF.

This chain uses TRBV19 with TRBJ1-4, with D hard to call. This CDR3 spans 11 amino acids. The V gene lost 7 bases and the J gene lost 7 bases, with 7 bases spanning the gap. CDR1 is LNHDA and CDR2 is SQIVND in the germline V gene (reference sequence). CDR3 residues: CASTEGEKLFF. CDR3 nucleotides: TGTGCCAGTACTGAGGGTGAAAAACTGTTTTTT.

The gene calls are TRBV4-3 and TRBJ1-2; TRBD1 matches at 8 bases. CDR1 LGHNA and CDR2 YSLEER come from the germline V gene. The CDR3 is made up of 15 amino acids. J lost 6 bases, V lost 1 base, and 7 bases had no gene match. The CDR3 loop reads CASSQAQTGANGYTF. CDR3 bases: TGCGCCAGCAGCCAAGCCCAGACAGGGGCGAATGGCTACACCTTC.

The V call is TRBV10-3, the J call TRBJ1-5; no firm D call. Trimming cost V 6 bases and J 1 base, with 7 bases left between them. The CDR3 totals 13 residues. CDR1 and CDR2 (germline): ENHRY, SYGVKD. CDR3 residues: CAISRASNQPQHF. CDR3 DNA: TGTGCCATCAGCCGAGCCAGCAATCAGCCCCAGCATTTT.